This TCR beta chain came from a study of memory CD4+ T cells and cytomegalovirus serostatus (dated by TCRdb to 2018 to 2020). About the full investigation: A total of around 35 healthy Belgian adults, of whom 9 were CMV seropositive and approximately 24 were CMV seronegative, were included in the cohort. The study sequenced CD4+ memory TCRbeta repertoires of a Belgian cohort with known cytomegalovirus serostatus to replicate a published TCR-based CMV serostatus classifier.

Single viable CD3+CD4+CD8-CD45RO+ cells were sorted as memory CD4+ T cells on a FACSAria II. CMV serostatus was assessed using a Roche Elecsys assay, by which serum IgG against CMV pp150, pp28, p38 and p52 was detected. After thawing, total CD4+ T cells were enriched by positive selection with CD4 magnetic microbeads. Samples originated from another study that specifically interrogated the CD4+ T cell memory repertoire. Peripheral blood mononuclear cells were isolated and cryopreserved following standard operating procedures; serum was stored at -80 °C. The staining used CD3-PerCP (BW264/56), CD4-APC (RPA-T4), CD45RO-PE (UCHT1) and CD8-Pacific Orange (3B5) antibodies, and Sytox blue was used to exclude non-viable cells. What the work shows at the level of the full study, not this receptor alone: Only CD4+CD45RO+ memory cells were sequenced, unlike the original study, which covered naive and memory CD4+ and CD8+ populations. On the Belgian cohort, the classifier based on the original framework reached a median bootstrapped AUC of about 0.96, with a 95% CI of 0.76-1.00. The results were interpreted as suggesting that the CMV-associated TCR signature is mostly present in the CD4+ memory repertoire. Of roughly 170 previously reported CMV-associated TCRbeta sequences, 55 to 75 appeared in the CD4+ memory repertoires, each in one to five individuals. For predicting CMV serostatus, the median bootstrapped AUC was 0.95 using the original framework and roughly 0.92 using a US-trained random forest.

The CDR3 goes from the cysteine to the phenylalanine over 15 residues. Only the CDR3 portion is preserved as DNA: 45 bases, with reading frame beginning at the first base. Trimming leaves V shorter by 1 base and J shorter by 4 bases, with the junction holding 2 bases beyond the gene matches. CDR1 and CDR2 are read off the germline V gene as SGHAT and FQNNGV. The Quick-DNA Microprep Kit was used to extract genomic DNA from the sorted cells. Amplification of TCRbeta DNA was done with the immunoSEQ hsTCRbeta kit, following the protocol from the manufacturer. An Illumina MiSeq instrument was used to sequence the TCRbeta libraries. The authors' pipeline ran thus. Once out-of-frame sequences had been removed, millions of distinct TCRbeta sequences were left, which works out to an average of approximately 72,000 per individual. Each individual was scored by the count of 150 to 200 previously reported CMV-associated TCRbeta sequences and the total productive distinct TCRbeta count. A beta-binomial model was reimplemented in Python, and random forests from scikit-learn, run with default parameters, were trained on data from the US cohort. On the Belgian cohort, classifier performance was reported as the median AUC, along with percentile confidence intervals, across 10,000 bootstrap iterations. The table comes from immuneACCESS by way of TCRdb, which keeps in-frame sequences with V and J called. Part of the clones is missing from these tables; in studies checked, under half for an unresolved V gene and the rest for unknown reasons. V and J calls plus clone size are reproduced from that table; the DNA served to infer D and trimming. This sample comprises 80,000 or so clones, around 80% of them detected only once. The top ten clonotypes cover approximately 2.4% of the sample.

As regards this clone: It lacks a known antigen. No per-base quality is available; no much larger clone lies one base away.

The sequence derives from an adult in good health and CMV-seropositive. The chain employs TRBV11-2 and TRBJ2-1; 9 central nucleotides agree with TRBD2. The source material was memory CD4+ T cells from blood. The nucleotide sequence is given as TGTGCCAGCAGCTTAGGTCTAGCGGGATACAATGAGCAGTTCTTC. This yields the protein CASSLGLAGYNEQFF.